The sequence of this TCR beta chain was determined in a study of regulatory T cells in long-lasting Graves disease. Study-level results: Persistent Graves' patients showed less TCR diversity than newly diagnosed ones.

CDR3 regions were amplified by Arm-PCR using iRepertoire HTBI primers to build TCR beta libraries. TCRdb re-called the multiplex PCR reads with MiXCR, one entry per CDR3 protein. The sample carries a few hundred thousand distinct CDR3 sequences, roughly a quarter recorded once. Documented time point: persistent/refractory GD, antithyroid drugs over 5 years with positive TRAb. RNA from PBMCs was the source of the TCR library. Graves' disease diagnoses followed American Thyroid Association guidelines. This clonotype occurred many times. No antigen is known for it. The source is a female donor with Graves disease. The sample here was peripheral blood mononuclear cells (PBMCs), taken when the disease was refractory, from a patient treated with antithyroid drugs.

The CDR3 bases are TGTGCCAGCAGTGTCCGGGACGTCGAGCAGTACTTC. This encodes CASSVRDVEQYF. The chain joins TRBV2 to TRBJ2-7; D might be TRBD1 or TRBD2, each matching 5 bases. The length of the CDR3 is 12 residues. CDR1 and CDR2 (germline): SNHLY, FYNNEI. Trimming left V 4 bases short and J 6 bases short, with 10 bases between.